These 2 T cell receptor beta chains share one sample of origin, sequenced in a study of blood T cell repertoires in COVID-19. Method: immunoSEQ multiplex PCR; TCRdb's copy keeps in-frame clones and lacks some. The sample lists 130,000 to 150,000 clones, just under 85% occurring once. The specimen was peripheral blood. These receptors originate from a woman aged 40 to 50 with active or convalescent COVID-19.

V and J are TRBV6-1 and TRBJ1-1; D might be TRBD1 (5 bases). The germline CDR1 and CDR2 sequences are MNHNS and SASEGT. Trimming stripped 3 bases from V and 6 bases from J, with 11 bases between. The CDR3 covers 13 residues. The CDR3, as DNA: TGTGCCAGCAGTGACAGGGTTGGCGCTGAAGCTTTCTTT. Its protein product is CASSDRVGAEAFF.

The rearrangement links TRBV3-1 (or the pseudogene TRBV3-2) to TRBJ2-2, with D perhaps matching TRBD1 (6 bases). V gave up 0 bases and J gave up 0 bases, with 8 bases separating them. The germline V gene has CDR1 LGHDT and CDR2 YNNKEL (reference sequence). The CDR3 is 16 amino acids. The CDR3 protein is CASSQETGTNTGELFF. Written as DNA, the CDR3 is TGTGCCAGCAGCCAAGAAACAGGGACGAACACCGGGGAGCTGTTTTTT.